One sample yielded the 9 T cell receptor beta chains listed below, sequenced in a study of T cells in Graves' hyperthyroidism and ophthalmopathy. RNA transcripts provided the source from which TCR beta CDR3 regions were amplified. During a first-round RT-PCR of the TCR CDR3, the HTBI primer set was used. TCRdb reprocessed the multiplex PCR reads with MiXCR, giving one entry per CDR3 protein. The sample has approximately 720,000 distinct CDR3 sequences; roughly a sixth are singletons. The sample consisted of blood. These receptors all stem from a woman aged 50 to 60 with Graves' hyperthyroidism that later progressed to Graves' ophthalmopathy.

This clonotype was detected only a few times. This chain uses TRBV5-5 with TRBJ2-3, with D unclear. The CDR3 is 14 amino acids. Germline assignment: CDR1 SGHKS and CDR2 YYEKEE (reference sequence). V dropped 0 bases and J dropped 5 bases, with 10 bases sitting between them. The chain's CDR3 is CASSLANYEDTQYF. As DNA, the CDR3 is TGTGCCAGCAGCTTGGCTAATTATGAAGATACGCAGTATTTT. Drawing the rest from reference TRBV5-5 and TRBJ2-3, the complete variable domain is DAGVTQSPTHLIKTRGQQVTLRCSPISGHKSVSWYQQVLGQGPQFIFQYYEKEERGRGNFPDRFSARQFPNYSSELNVNALLLGDSALYLCASSLANYEDTQYFGPGTRLTVL.

The V and J genes are TRBV5-1 and TRBJ2-3, with TRBD2 matching over 14 bases. Unmatched junction bases numbered 9, after V lost 4 bases and J lost 5 bases. Per the germline V gene, CDR1 is SGHRS and CDR2 is YFSETQ. The CDR3 is 17 residues long. The CDR3: CASSERTSGGPGDTQYF. The CDR3 region has the DNA TGCGCCAGCAGCGAGCGGACTAGCGGGGGGCCTGGAGATACGCAGTATTTT.

This clonotype has a count of ten or more. The chain couples TRBV5-8 to TRBJ1-1; maybe TRBD1 (6 bases). Looked up from germline, CDR1 is SGHTS and CDR2 is YDEGEE. Trimming took 0 bases from V and 4 from J, leaving 13 bases between them. The CDR3 is 15 residues long. The CDR3 DNA is TGTGCCAGCAGCTTGGACTGGAGGGGGGGCACTGAAGCTTTCTTT. Its protein is CASSLDWRGGTEAFF. Together with reference TRBV5-8 and TRBJ1-1, the CDR3 gives the full variable domain: EAGVTQSPTHLIKTRGQQATLRCSPISGHTSVYWYQQALGLGLQFLLWYDEGEERNRGNFPPRFSGRQFPNYSSELNVNALELEDSALYLCASSLDWRGGTEAFFGQGTRLTVV.

The chain joins TRBV6-1 to TRBJ2-1; 7 nucleotides agree with TRBD2. Germline trimming cut 6 bases from V and 7 bases from J; bases unmatched to any gene: 18. The CDR3 spans 17 residues. CDR1 MNHNS and CDR2 SASEGT come from the germline V gene. This chain's CDR3 is CASSPMPGGEGGNEQFF. For the CDR3, the DNA is TGTGCCAGCAGCCCGATGCCTGGCGGGGAGGGTGGGAATGAGCAGTTCTTC.

The genes are TRBV3-1 and TRBJ1-2; D is ambiguous. The V and J ends lost 5 bases and 0 bases respectively, with 13 bases between them. Germline loops: CDR1 LGHDT, CDR2 YNNKEL (reference sequence). This CDR3 comprises 15 residues. The CDR3 sequence: CASSTRALANYGYTF. As DNA, the CDR3 is TGTGCCAGCAGCACCCGGGCCTTAGCTAACTATGGCTACACCTTC. Full variable domain (missing parts from reference TRBV3-1 and TRBJ1-2): DTAVSQTPKYLVTQMGNDKSIKCEQNLGHDTMYWYKQDSKKFLKIMFSYNNKELIINETVPNRFSPKSPDKAHLNLHINSLELGDSAVYFCASSTRALANYGYTFGSGTRLTVV.

This clonotype was observed many times. This chain connects TRBV12-3 or TRBV12-4 to TRBJ2-2; D ambiguous. V gave up 6 bases and J gave up 5 bases, with 13 bases separating them. The CDR3 is 14 amino acids. CDR3 sequence: CASSPLIWTGELFF. CDR3 DNA sequence: TGTGCCAGCAGCCCCTTGATATGGACCGGGGAGCTGTTTTTT.

This chain connects TRBV20-1 to TRBJ2-3; 11 positions match TRBD2. Germline CDR1 is DFQATT and CDR2 is SNEGSKA (reference sequence). Trimming at V came to 6 bases and at J to 0 bases, leaving 5 bases not matched to a gene. The length of the CDR3 is 15 residues. The chain's CDR3 is CSATSGGDSTDTQYF. As DNA, the CDR3 is TGCAGTGCCACTAGCGGGGGAGATAGCACAGATACGCAGTATTTT.

V and J are TRBV5-1 and TRBJ2-1; 9 bases are a match to TRBD2. The length of the CDR3 is 17 residues. Germline trimming cut 4 bases from V and 5 bases from J; bases unmatched to any gene: 13. CDR1 is SGHRS and CDR2 is YFSETQ in the germline V gene. The CDR3 sequence: CASSLRGLAEDHNEQFF. CDR3 nucleotide sequence: TGCGCCAGCAGCCTGAGGGGACTAGCAGAGGATCACAATGAGCAGTTCTTC.

The genes are TRBV5-1 and TRBJ2-7; D uncertain. The V end was cut by 5 bases, the J end by 3 bases, with 9 bases between. Germline loops: CDR1 SGHRS, CDR2 YFSETQ. The CDR3 consists of 12 residues. This CDR3 is CASSYLGYEQYF. Written as DNA, the CDR3 is TGCGCCAGCAGTTATTTGGGCTACGAGCAGTACTTC.